This T cell receptor (beta chain) was sequenced during a study of T cells in Graves' hyperthyroidism and ophthalmopathy. Study findings and constraints: Blood also held most thyroid clonotypes expanded beyond 0.001.

There are many counts of this clonotype. What it recognizes is unknown. Amplified TCR beta CDR3 regions came from RNA transcripts. TCR CDR3 regions were first amplified by RT-PCR with HTBI primers. TCRdb processed the multiplex PCR reads anew with MiXCR; each CDR3 protein has one entry. The table lists about 560,000 distinct CDR3 sequences, more than 15% of them singletons. Criteria for exclusion of patients were uncontrolled infection, other autoimmune disease, pregnancy or lactation. In making diagnoses, clinical symptoms, serum thyroxine and TRAb, thyroid ultrasound and orbital computed tomography were all used. This clonotype was sampled from a woman in her twenties or thirties with Graves' hyperthyroidism. The sequencing input was blood.

The CDR3 bases are TGTGCCTGGAGTTGGGGGATTCGACTGGGTGAGCAGTTCTTC. It is translated as CAWSWGIRLGEQFF. V is TRBV30 and J is TRBJ2-1; D tentatively reads TRBD1 or TRBD2 (5 bases each). The CDR3 runs to 14 residues. V was shortened by 2 bases and J by 9 bases, with 17 bases between the two germline ends. Germline V CDR1 and CDR2: GTSNPN, SVGIG (reference sequence).